This T cell receptor (beta chain) stems from a study of graft-versus-host responses after intestinal transplantation (dated by TCRdb to 2020 to 2023). As for the study more broadly: Recipients received multivisceral, liver-intestinal, or isolated intestinal transplants. Anti-thymocyte globulin induction was given to all recipients, followed by maintenance tacrolimus and steroids for approximately three years. A cohort of under 30 intestinal transplant recipients, including one retransplant, was enrolled, and a few patients lacking pretransplant specimens were excluded. A peak of at least 4% donor T cells among recipient peripheral blood mononuclear cells was the definition used for donor T cell macrochimerism. Bulk TCR-beta CDR3 sequencing was used to track graft-versus-host and host-versus-graft alloreactive T cell clones in the graft, circulation and bone marrow after intestinal transplantation. Alloreactive clones were identified by sequencing pre-transplant mixed lymphocyte reaction products and comparing these products with unstimulated pre-transplant donor and recipient T cells. Samples from three later patients were sequenced in-house on an Illumina MiSeq with MiXCR processing rather than by the commercial service. Study-wide conclusions, independent of this receptor: GvH clones were detected in recipient bone marrow, and some appeared earlier in ileal mucosa or blood, consistent with an intestinal mucosal origin. Early after transplant, declines in HvG clones were associated with peak levels of circulating GvH clones. Conclusions were limited by the relatively low number and heterogeneity of intestinal transplant patients. Patients with donor T cell macrochimerism had high GvH to HvG T cell clonal ratios in their allografts.

The sample's time point label, decoded: cells obtained before transplantation from donor or recipient. CD3+CD4+ and CD3+CD8+ populations were FACS-sorted from unstimulated pre-transplant donor and recipient cells taken from spleen or lymph nodes. On this clone: It has no known antigen specificity. No much larger clone is present one base from it, and per-base qualities are unavailable.

The library was built by means of the immunoSEQ multiplex PCR assay. For most patients, genomic DNA was isolated using the Qiagen DNeasy Blood and Tissue Kit and was shipped frozen to Adaptive Biotechnologies for TCR sequencing. For most patients, high-throughput TCR-beta CDR3 sequencing of genomic DNA was performed by Adaptive Biotechnologies. Per the authors' processing: Adaptive's ImmunoSEQ software supplied the TCR sequencing data for 18 patients, while MiXCR and VDJtools were used to process three other patients. To correct CD4 versus CD8 sorting errors, sequences present in both subsets at a frequency ratio below 5:1 were removed. Because the origin of CDR3 nucleotide sequences shared between donor and recipient could not be assigned, those sequences were removed. To be classed as alloreactive, a clone needed at least 2-fold expansion over unstimulated cells and a minimum CFSE-low frequency of 0.002% (template counts) or 0.001% (read counts). Clones detected in sequenced pre-transplant spleen, lymph node, or MLR CFSE-low populations of the donor or recipient were defined as mappable. Cumulative frequency of alloreactive clones was calculated as a percentage of all sequences weighted by copy number. TCRdb carries this immuneACCESS record with in-frame sequences only. Its versions omit some clonotypes, under half of them owing to an unresolved V gene in the studies checked, with the rest unexplained. Clone size and V and J calls were adopted from that table, with D and trimming inferred from the DNA. The sample includes fewer than 110,000 clones, with approximately 94% observed a single time. The leading ten clones occupy under 1.5% of the sample.

V has 3 bases trimmed and J has 4 bases trimmed; junction bases matching no gene number 3. From the cysteine up to the phenylalanine, the CDR3 has a length of 15 residues. CDR3 DNA only is kept here, 45 bases in frame from base 1. The germline V gene encodes CDR1 MNHEY and CDR2 SMNVEV (reference sequence). The TCR sequence derives from a human donor who received an intestinal transplant. The sequenced sample was unstimulated CD8+ T cells sorted from spleen or lymph node cells, obtained before intestinal transplant. This receptor chain uses TRBV27 and TRBJ2-2, and TRBD2 aligns with 9 junction nucleotides. The sequenced DNA: TGTGCCAGCAGTTTTGGCGGGGGGGCCACCGGGGAGCTGTTTTTT. This encodes CASSFGGGATGELFF.